This record concerns one TCR beta chain sequence. The clone's antigen remains unknown. Base qualities were left out, and no much larger clone turns up one base away. The entry originates in a study of blood T cell repertoires in COVID-19 (dated by TCRdb to about 2020). Context from the whole study: The collaborator samples originated in the United States, Italy and Spain and spanned the acute and convalescent phases of COVID-19. The prospective study material was composed of cDNA or gDNA derived from T cells, B-cell-depleted T cells, or PBMCs. Deeply sampled blood TCRbeta repertoires from subjects exposed to, actively infected with, or recovered from COVID-19 were included in the dataset. The repertoires were released in a freely available public database meant as a resource for research on the immune response to SARS-CoV-2. The samples were drawn from two sources: the first 160 participants of the ongoing ImmuneRACE study, and 1,000 to 1,500 subjects contributed by 6 global collaborators. The sample metadata nearly always contained a de-identified subject ID, COVID-19 status, age in years and sex. Where HLA class I and class II types were available, the types were taken from metadata supplied by the sample provider, not from assay-based typing.

General study outcomes and caveats: The quantity of clinical and demographic metadata differed by source and by participant and was supplied without curation.

The junction shows trimming of 2 bases on V and 3 bases on J, plus 14 bases between the germline ends. CDR1 and CDR2 are drawn from the germline V gene: MDHEN, SYDVKM. The CDR3 numbers 15 residues from cysteine through phenylalanine. Solely the CDR3 DNA is kept, with 45 bases framed from the first base. TCRbeta CDR3 regions were amplified from genomic DNA using the immunoSEQ Assay, a bias-controlled multiplex PCR. Regarding the original processing steps: Nucleated cell counts per sample were estimated from amplification of reference gene primers within the assay. Sequence reads were collapsed and filtered to measure the absolute abundance of every unique TCRbeta CDR3 rearrangement. For each sample, productive Simpson clonality was calculated as the square root of Simpson's diversity index over productive rearrangements. Drawn from immuneACCESS, this table holds only the in-frame rearrangements with V and J called that TCRdb kept. Clones are partly lost; checked studies trace under half to an unresolved V gene and leave the rest unexplained. The V and J calls and the clone size are those of that table, but D and trimming were determined from the DNA. For this sample the table gives about 150,000 clones, of which over 80% were detected only once. Of the sample, around 6.1% falls within the top ten clones.

The collaborating institutions used their own protocols to collect whole blood in K2EDTA tubes. For TCRbeta analysis, collaborators shipped samples in one of three forms: frozen whole blood, isolated PBMCs, or DNA extracted from either of those sample types. This receptor was taken from a man older than 75 with acute or convalescent COVID-19. The source material was peripheral blood. The chain uses TRBV28 and TRBJ2-7; confidence is insufficient to name the D gene. The CDR3: CASSLASPLNYEQYF. Read as DNA, the sequence is TGTGCCAGCAGTTTAGCCAGTCCGCTTAACTACGAGCAGTACTTC.